These 28 T cell receptor beta chains came from one sample sequenced in a study of T cell changes during pregnancy in multiple sclerosis. Only in-frame clones appear in the TCRdb table, and some are missing; sequencing was by immunoSEQ multiplex PCR. The top ten hold roughly 9.1% of the sample, which has about 46,000 clones, about 91% seen once. The starting material was CD8+ T cells from peripheral blood mononuclear cells, obtained after pregnancy. These TCRs come from a female donor with multiple sclerosis, enrolled in a pregnancy study.

V is TRBV19 and J is TRBJ1-1; 10 bases fit TRBD1. The CDR3 sequence is 17 residues long. V was clipped by 5 bases and J by 4 bases; unmatched bases: 13. Germline V gives CDR1 LNHDA, CDR2 SQIVND (reference sequence). Written as DNA, the CDR3 is TGTGCCAGTAGTTTGGGACAGGGGCCCTCTAGGGGCACTGAAGCTTTCTTT. Translation: CASSLGQGPSRGTEAFF.

This clone was observed a single time. This rearrangement joins TRBV6-5 to TRBJ2-7, with 8 bases identical to TRBD2. V trimming: 4 bases; J trimming: 2 bases; junction bases outside the gene matches: 7. This CDR3 region has 15 residues. Looked up from germline, CDR1 is MNHEY and CDR2 is SVGAGI. CDR3 bases: TGTGCCAGCAGTTTCGCAGATAGCGGGGCCTACGAGCAGTACTTC. Translating it yields CASSFADSGAYEQYF.

A word on this clone: The junction departs from the called germline gene at one end, perhaps through a read error. The chain recombines TRBV4-1 with TRBJ2-7; 9 bases are a match to TRBD1. This CDR3 contains 15 residues. Germline V gene lookup returns CDR1 MGHRA and CDR2 YSYEKL. The CDR3 spells CASSQDRDRVWERYF. Written as DNA, the CDR3 is TGCGCCAGCAGCCAGGACCGGGACAGGGTTTGGGAGCGGTACTTC.

The CDR3 protein is CASSSVPYEQYF. CDR3 nucleotides: TGTGCCAGCAGCTCGGTCCCCTACGAGCAGTACTTC. The V call is TRBV7-9, the J call TRBJ2-7; D not certain. V dropped 4 bases and J dropped 2 bases, with 6 bases sitting between them. CDR1 and CDR2 (germline): SEHNR, FQNEAQ (reference sequence). The CDR3 has 12 residues.

The chain combines TRBV2 with TRBJ1-2; D possibly corresponds to TRBD1 (6 bases). The germline CDR1 and CDR2 sequences are SNHLY and FYNNEI. This CDR3 is built from 16 residues. With 4 bases removed from V and 0 bases from J, the gap between germline ends came to 15 bases. The chain's CDR3 is CASSGRTELPNYGYTF. The CDR3 coding sequence is TGTGCCAGCAGTGGAAGGACAGAACTTCCTAACTATGGCTACACCTTC.

This clone was seen just once. The chain carries TRBV7-2 and TRBJ2-2; unclear D gene. This CDR3 contains 13 residues. With 4 bases removed from V and 4 bases from J, the gap between germline ends came to 7 bases. Per the germline V gene, CDR1 is SGHTA and CDR2 is FQGNSA. Here the CDR3 reads CASSYLRTGELFF. The CDR3 nucleotides read TGTGCCAGCAGCTATCTACGCACCGGGGAGCTGTTTTTT. The full variable domain, completed using reference TRBV7-2 and TRBJ2-2, is GAGVSQSPSNKVTEKGKDVELRCDPISGHTALYWYRQSLGQGLEFLIYFQGNSAPDKSGLPSDRFSAERTGGSVSTLTIQRTQQEDSAVYLCASSYLRTGELFFGEGSRLTVL.

The chain couples TRBV7-2 to TRBJ2-5, with D perhaps TRBD1 (6 bases). V was pared by 2 bases and J by 5 bases, with 21 bases between. The CDR3 has 17 residues. Per germline, CDR1 SGHTA and CDR2 FQGNSA. The CDR3 here is CASSLPRGEGERETQYF. As DNA, the CDR3 is TGTGCCAGCAGCTTACCTCGTGGAGAGGGGGAGAGGGAGACCCAGTACTTC.

This chain links TRBV18 with TRBJ2-7; 7 bases are shared with TRBD1. V trimming: 1 base; J trimming: 2 bases; junction bases outside the gene matches: 5. This CDR3 region has 15 residues. In germline, CDR1 is KGHSH, CDR2 LQKENI. CDR3 nucleotides: TGTGCCAGCTCACCACGGACAGGCAACCCCTACGAGCAGTACTTC. Its protein is CASSPRTGNPYEQYF.

The chain carries TRBV7-9 and TRBJ2-7; TRBD1 might be the D (5 bases). Looked up from germline, CDR1 is SEHNR and CDR2 is FQNEAQ (reference sequence). V was cut by 3 bases and J by 2 bases, with 8 bases left in between. CDR3 size: 13 residues. CDR3 loop: CASSFNRPYEQYF. The DNA for the CDR3 is TGTGCCAGCAGCTTTAACAGGCCCTACGAGCAGTACTTC.

The V gene is TRBV7-8, the J gene TRBJ1-1; no reliable D call. CDR3 length equals 16 residues. Per the germline V gene, CDR1 is SGHVS and CDR2 is FQNEAQ. The V and J ends lost 3 bases and 3 bases respectively, with 17 bases between them. The CDR3 is CASSFARSPVDTEAFF. The CDR3 DNA reads as TGTGCCAGCAGCTTTGCGAGATCCCCGGTCGACACTGAAGCTTTCTTT. Full variable domain (rest looked up from reference TRBV7-8 and TRBJ1-1): GAGVSQSPRYKVAKRGQDVALRCDPISGHVSLFWYQQALGQGPEFLTYFQNEAQLDKSGLPSDRFFAERPEGSVSTLKIQRTQQEDSAVYLCASSFARSPVDTEAFFGQGTRLTVV.

The rearrangement joins TRBV4-3 to TRBJ2-7; the match to TRBD1 covers 8 bases. This CDR3 is built from 16 residues. J gave up 3 bases and V 0 bases, and 7 bases lay outside the gene matches. CDR1 is LGHNA, CDR2 YSLEER, per germline. CDR3 sequence: CASSQDPGGARYEQYF. As DNA, the CDR3 is TGCGCCAGCAGCCAAGATCCAGGGGGCGCGCGCTACGAGCAGTACTTC.

The chain recombines TRBV11-2 with TRBJ2-7; D possibly corresponds to TRBD2 (5 bases). V was pared by 1 base and J by 7 bases, with 17 bases between. From germline, CDR1 is SGHAT and CDR2 FQNNGV. CDR3 length: 15 amino acids. CDR3 DNA sequence: TGTGCCAGCAGCTTAGGAAGTAGCGCAGCGTGGGAGCAGTACTTC. It codes for CASSLGSSAAWEQYF.

The chain combines TRBV29-1 with TRBJ1-2; D gene uncertain. Germline assignment: CDR1 SQVTM and CDR2 ANQGSEA. The CDR3 covers 11 residues. V lost 6 bases, J lost 3 bases, and 8 bases lay in between. CDR3 coding DNA: TGCAGCGTATCGAGGGACTATGGCTACACCTTC. The encoded protein is CSVSRDYGYTF.

The chain uses TRBV27 and TRBJ2-1; TRBD2 matches 16 bases. This CDR3 is built from 19 residues. The germline V gene has CDR1 MNHEY and CDR2 SMNVEV (reference sequence). V was pared by 0 bases and J by 1 base, with 3 bases of the junction left unmatched. CDR3 nucleotide sequence: TGTGCCAGCAGTTTATCGGGACTAGCGGGGGGGCTTTCCTACAATGAGCAGTTCTTC. Its translation: CASSLSGLAGGLSYNEQFF.

Written as DNA, the CDR3 is TGTGCCAGCAGTCAAGCGGGAGTGAGATACAATGAGCAGTTCTTC. This gives the protein CASSQAGVRYNEQFF. V is TRBV7-9 and J is TRBJ2-1, with 8 bases that match TRBD2. The V segment lost 6 bases and the J segment 4 bases; nucleotides outside the gene matches: 8. Germline V gene sequence: CDR1 SEHNR, CDR2 FQNEAQ (reference sequence). CDR3 length: 15 amino acids.

V usage is TRBV5-4 and J usage is TRBJ2-5; D gene uncertain. CDR1 is SGHNT, CDR2 YYREEE, per germline (reference sequence). CDR3 length equals 13 residues. V was shortened by 4 bases and J by 3 bases, with 10 bases between the two germline ends. This CDR3 reads CASSQSGEETQYF. The CDR3 DNA reads TGTGCCAGCAGCCAATCGGGTGAAGAGACCCAGTACTTC.

The V and J genes are TRBV27 and TRBJ2-7; a weak D match, TRBD1 (5 bases). Germline loops: CDR1 MNHEY, CDR2 SMNVEV (reference sequence). The CDR3 is made up of 12 amino acids. Between the trimmed V and J ends, which lost 6 bases and 5 bases, there was a span of 11 bases. CDR3 in DNA: TGTGCCAGCAGCCGCCAGGGTAACGAGCAGTACTTC. Encoded protein: CASSRQGNEQYF.

Judged by abundance, this clone is medium-sized. The V call is TRBV27, the J call TRBJ1-5; D remains ambiguous. The CDR3 contains 13 residues. Deletions cut 3 bases from V and 1 base from J, with 4 bases between. Germline assignment: CDR1 MNHEY and CDR2 SMNVEV (reference sequence). In DNA form, the CDR3 reads TGTGCCAGCAGTTTTAGCAGCAATCAGCCCCAGCATTTT. Amino acid sequence: CASSFSSNQPQHF.

The CDR3, as DNA: TGTGCCAGCAGCCCGACAGGGTCTGGTGGCTACACCTTC. This codes for CASSPTGSGGYTF. The genes are TRBV7-3 and TRBJ1-2; 7 nucleotides match TRBD1. Per germline, CDR1 SGHTA and CDR2 FQGTGA. Losses at the gene ends were 5 bases for V and 7 bases for J; bases not matched to a gene: 7. The CDR3 runs to 13 residues.

The gene calls are TRBV7-2 and TRBJ2-5, with 9 positions matching TRBD1. The V gene's germline CDR1 is SGHTA and CDR2 FQGNSA. V was pared by 5 bases and J by 5 bases, with 9 bases of the junction left unmatched. This CDR3 is built from 15 residues. CDR3 loop: CASSRWTGALETQYF. The CDR3 nucleotides are TGTGCCAGCAGCCGTTGGACAGGGGCGCTGGAGACCCAGTACTTC.

This clone has just one count. This rearrangement joins TRBV7-9 to TRBJ2-3, with 7 bases that match TRBD1. Trimming cost V 1 base and J 2 bases; bases outside gene matches: 3. Germline V gives CDR1 SEHNR, CDR2 FQNEAQ (reference sequence). The CDR3 extends over 15 amino acids. The CDR3 sequence: CASSLGQGDTDTQYF. CDR3 nucleotides: TGTGCCAGCAGCTTAGGGCAGGGGGACACAGATACGCAGTATTTT. The full variable domain, with the rest looked up from reference TRBV7-9 and TRBJ2-3, is DTGVSQNPRHKITKRGQNVTFRCDPISEHNRLYWYRQTLGQGPEFLTYFQNEAQLEKSRLLSDRFSAERPKGSFSTLEIQRTEQGDSAMYLCASSLGQGDTDTQYFGPGTRLTVL.

Only one count was recorded for this clone. The chain employs TRBV30 and TRBJ2-1; D might be TRBD2 (5 bases). CDR3 length: 11 amino acids. Germline-derived CDR1 and CDR2 are GTSNPN and SVGIG (reference sequence). V lost 1 base and J 9 bases, leaving 7 bases between the germline ends. The CDR3 reads CAWSGGAEQFF. In DNA, the CDR3 is TGTGCCTGGAGTGGGGGAGCTGAGCAGTTCTTC.

V usage is TRBV7-9 and J usage is TRBJ2-2; D remains unclear. This CDR3 is built from 12 residues. The germline CDR1 and CDR2 sequences are SEHNR and FQNEAQ (reference sequence). Trimming left V 3 bases short and J 5 bases short, with 4 bases between. Written as DNA, the CDR3 is TGTGCCAGCAGCTTCTTGACCGGGGAGCTGTTTTTT. Translated: CASSFLTGELFF.

In DNA, the CDR3 is TGCGCCACCGGACAGTTGAACGAGCAGTACTTC. Amino acids: CATGQLNEQYF. The V gene is TRBV10-1, the J gene TRBJ2-7, with a tentative D call TRBD1 (6 bases). Germline-derived CDR1 and CDR2 are WNHNN and SYGVQD (reference sequence). The CDR3 is made up of 11 amino acids. Trimming cost V 10 bases and J 5 bases, with 12 bases left between them.

V is TRBV5-6 and J is TRBJ1-5, with D hard to call. This CDR3 is built from 12 residues. V lost 4 bases, J lost 6 bases, and 8 bases lay in between. Germline V gives CDR1 SGHDT, CDR2 YYEEEE. CDR3 loop: CASSLYRQPQHF. CDR3 coding DNA: TGTGCCAGCAGCCTCTATCGTCAGCCCCAGCATTTT.

The gene calls are TRBV7-9 and TRBJ2-1; 10 positions agree with TRBD2. The CDR3 length is 16 residues. Looked up from germline, CDR1 is SEHNR and CDR2 is FQNEAQ (reference sequence). J was trimmed by 10 bases and V by 1 base; bases with no gene match: 10. CDR3 sequence: CASSLVSLAGAAEQFF. The CDR3 nucleotides read TGTGCCAGCAGCTTAGTAAGCCTAGCGGGGGCGGCAGAGCAGTTCTTC.

This clone was seen once. The rearrangement uses TRBV27 and TRBJ2-2; the D is unclear. Germline CDR1 reads MNHEY; CDR2 reads SMNVEV (reference sequence). This CDR3 has 17 amino acids. Trimming stripped 5 bases from V and 0 bases from J, with 16 bases between. The CDR3, as DNA: TGTGCCAGCAGTCCGACGACACGTCTCGCGAACACCGGGGAGCTGTTTTTT. Translating gives CASSPTTRLANTGELFF.

V and J are TRBV7-8 and TRBJ1-1; D might be TRBD1 (6 bases). Trimming took 2 bases from V and 4 from J, leaving 11 bases between them. The CDR3 spans 14 residues. The germline V gene encodes CDR1 SGHVS and CDR2 FQNEAQ. CDR3 protein: CASSLRGGSTEAFF. The CDR3 region has the DNA TGTGCCAGCAGCTTAAGGGGGGGGAGCACTGAAGCTTTCTTT.